Below, 26 T cell receptor beta chains from the same sample are listed, as sequenced in a study of T-cell memory formation after mild COVID-19. TCRdb analysed the 5' RACE reads with MiXCR anew, one entry per CDR3 protein. The data hold over 300,000 distinct CDR3 sequences, with 20% to 25% observed a single time. The material sequenced was PBMCs or a T cell subset sorted from them (not recorded which). These TCRs come from a young man who had mild COVID-19 (a few samples of this study predate the infection). Cell type and time point are not known.

This clonotype was picked up a small number of times. CDR3 nucleotide sequence: TGTGCCAGCAACCGACAGGGGGGAGTCACTGAAGCTTTCTTT. Its protein is CASNRQGGVTEAFF. V gene TRBV7-9 combines with J gene TRBJ1-1; 9 bases agree with TRBD1. The CDR3 extends over 14 amino acids. V lost 7 bases to trimming and J lost 4 bases; unmatched junction nucleotides: 7. Germline V lookup: CDR1 SEHNR, CDR2 FQNEAQ (reference sequence). Looking up the rest from reference TRBV7-9 and TRBJ1-1 gives the full variable domain: DTGVSQNPRHKITKRGQNVTFRCDPISEHNRLYWYRQTLGQGPEFLTYFQNEAQLEKSRLLSDRFSAERPKGSFSTLEIQRTEQGDSAMYLCASNRQGGVTEAFFGQGTRLTVV.

This clonotype was picked up a small number of times. The V gene is TRBV20-1, the J gene TRBJ2-3; TRBD2 agrees at 9 bases. The CDR3 length is 16 residues. Unmatched junction bases numbered 9, after V lost 1 base and J lost 4 bases. Germline V gene lookup returns CDR1 DFQATT and CDR2 SNEGSKA (reference sequence). The DNA of the CDR3 is TGCAGTGCTAGAGTCCTCGGCGGGGGGGCCGCAGATACGCAGTATTTT. Amino acid sequence: CSARVLGGGAADTQYF.

The rearrangement uses TRBV20-1 and TRBJ2-7; weak D call: TRBD2 (6 bases). This CDR3 spans 13 amino acids. Germline CDR1 is DFQATT and CDR2 is SNEGSKA (reference sequence). With 1 base removed from V and 3 bases from J, the gap between germline ends came to 10 bases. The CDR3 coding sequence is TGCAGTGCTAGAGTGCCGGGGGACTACGAGCAGTACGTC. This sequence encodes CSARVPGDYEQYV.

This clonotype was recorded a few times. This rearrangement joins TRBV27 to TRBJ2-7; D might be TRBD1 or TRBD2, each matching 7 bases. In germline, CDR1 is MNHEY, CDR2 SMNVEV (reference sequence). The germline V and J ends were trimmed by 8 bases and 3 bases, with 11 bases remaining between them. The CDR3 totals 12 residues. CDR3 sequence reads: CASQGGLYEQYF. The DNA for the CDR3 is TGTGCCAGCCAGGGGGGGCTCTACGAGCAGTACTTC.

This clonotype was seen more than once but under ten times. The gene calls are TRBV7-8 and TRBJ1-3, with D unclear. This CDR3 spans 16 amino acids. In germline, CDR1 is SGHVS, CDR2 FQNEAQ. The V end lost 5 bases, the J end lost 0 bases, and 14 bases lay between the germline ends. CDR3 DNA sequence: TGTGCCAGCAGCCCCCGCCGGCCAAACTCTGGAAACACCATATATTTT. Residues: CASSPRRPNSGNTIYF. Full variable domain (remainder filled in from reference TRBV7-8 and TRBJ1-3): GAGVSQSPRYKVAKRGQDVALRCDPISGHVSLFWYQQALGQGPEFLTYFQNEAQLDKSGLPSDRFFAERPEGSVSTLKIQRTQQEDSAVYLCASSPRRPNSGNTIYFGEGSWLTVV.

This clonotype has more than one count but fewer than ten. The rearrangement uses TRBV11-2 and TRBJ1-2; maybe TRBD1 (6 bases). V lost 0 bases, J lost 4 bases, and 12 bases lay in between. Germline V CDR1 and CDR2: SGHAT, FQNNGV. The CDR3 extends over 15 amino acids. CDR3 bases: TGTGCCAGCAGCTTAGAACAGGGTTTATTCTATGGCTACACCTTC. Translated, it gives CASSLEQGLFYGYTF. Complete variable domain (other parts from reference TRBV11-2 and TRBJ1-2): EAGVAQSPRYKIIEKRQSVAFWCNPISGHATLYWYQQILGQGPKLLIQFQNNGVVDDSQLPKDRFSAERLKGVDSTLKIQPAKLEDSAVYLCASSLEQGLFYGYTFGSGTRLTVV.

The chain is built from TRBV12-3 or TRBV12-4 and TRBJ2-5; D is undetermined. There are 13 residues in the CDR3. Trimming removed 8 bases at V and 3 bases at J, with 13 bases between. The CDR3 spells CASEPGGEETQYF. CDR3 DNA sequence: TGTGCCAGCGAACCTGGTGGGGAAGAGACCCAGTACTTC.

The genes are TRBV27 and TRBJ1-5; D is ambiguous. This CDR3 has 16 residues. Germline V gene lookup returns CDR1 MNHEY and CDR2 SMNVEV (reference sequence). The V end lost 7 bases, the J end lost 2 bases, and 18 bases lay between the germline ends. The CDR3 sequence: CASTTKRSGRNQPQHF. CDR3 nucleotide sequence: TGTGCCAGCACTACCAAAAGGTCTGGGCGCAATCAGCCCCAGCATTTT.

The J gene is TRBJ2-2, the V gene TRBV11-3; D is unclear. CDR1 and CDR2 (germline): SGHNT, YENEEA. V lost 8 bases and J 3 bases, leaving 7 bases between the germline ends. This CDR3 has 12 residues. CDR3 sequence reads: CASRKDTGELFF. The CDR3 coding sequence is TGTGCCAGCCGCAAGGACACCGGGGAGCTGTTTTTT.

The chain links TRBV6-5 to TRBJ2-5, with 8 bases matching TRBD1. Germline-derived CDR1 and CDR2 are MNHEY and SVGAGI. The CDR3 covers 16 residues. V gave up 10 bases and J gave up 0 bases; unmatched junction bases: 13. The CDR3 nucleotides read TGTGCCACCCCCTCCTTGACAGGGGTTTACCAAGAGACCCAGTACTTC. As protein: CATPSLTGVYQETQYF.

In its sample, this clonotype was seen a few times. The chain employs TRBV6-5 and TRBJ1-3; D call uncertain. Germline V lookup: CDR1 MNHEY, CDR2 SVGAGI. The CDR3 contains 15 residues. V gave up 0 bases and J gave up 2 bases, with 8 bases separating them. CDR3 bases: TGTGCCAGCAGTTACTCCTCCGCAGCTGGAAACACCATATATTTT. Translating it yields CASSYSSAAGNTIYF.

The chain is built from TRBV4-3 and TRBJ1-2, with D possibly being TRBD1 (5 bases). The germline V gene encodes CDR1 LGHNA and CDR2 YSLEER. Trimming cost V 0 bases and J 8 bases, with 19 bases left between them. The CDR3 covers 16 residues. CDR3: CASSQDFTGAFRGYTF. CDR3 nucleotides: TGCGCCAGCAGCCAAGACTTTACCGGGGCCTTCCGCGGCTACACCTTC.

This clonotype was picked up a small number of times. This sequence joins TRBV12-3 or TRBV12-4 and TRBJ2-3; 8 positions agree with TRBD2. The CDR3 consists of 14 residues. Trimming at V came to 6 bases and at J to 1 base, leaving 3 bases not matched to a gene. The CDR3 region has the DNA TGTGCCAGCAGGTCGACTAGCGGCACAGATACGCAGTATTTT. Its protein is CASRSTSGTDTQYF.

In this sample, this clonotype turned up a few times. V is TRBV12-3 or TRBV12-4 and J is TRBJ2-7, with 8 bases that match TRBD1. Trimming at V came to 1 base and at J to 5 bases, leaving 4 bases not matched to a gene. The CDR3 consists of 14 residues. CDR3 amino acids: CASSLVGQDDEQYF. The CDR3 nucleotides read TGTGCCAGCAGTTTAGTGGGACAGGATGACGAGCAGTACTTC.

In this sample, this clonotype turned up a few times. The chain uses TRBV29-1 and TRBJ2-2; D is possibly TRBD1 (5 bases). Trimming stripped 7 bases from V and 0 bases from J, with 12 bases between. The CDR3 loop spans 14 amino acids. From germline, CDR1 is SQVTM and CDR2 ANQGSEA. CDR3 residues: CSAEGASNTGELFF. The CDR3 DNA reads TGCAGCGCCGAAGGGGCATCGAACACCGGGGAGCTGTTTTTT.

The chain combines TRBV7-9 with TRBJ2-7, with D possibly called TRBD1 or TRBD2 (6 bases each). V was shortened by 1 base and J by 5 bases, with 12 bases between the two germline ends. The CDR3 covers 14 residues. Germline loops: CDR1 SEHNR, CDR2 FQNEAQ (reference sequence). This CDR3 is CASSLGGAADEQYF. The CDR3 region has the DNA TGTGCCAGCAGCTTAGGGGGGGCCGCCGACGAGCAGTACTTC.

There are a few counts of this clonotype. The chain carries TRBV15 and TRBJ2-5; no reliable D call. CDR1 is LNHNV and CDR2 is YYDKDF in the germline V gene (reference sequence). Trimming left V 0 bases short and J 7 bases short, with 9 bases between. This CDR3 comprises 13 residues. This CDR3 is CATSREVWGTQYF. The CDR3 DNA sequence: TGTGCCACCAGCAGAGAAGTATGGGGGACCCAGTACTTC.

The gene calls are TRBV11-2 and TRBJ2-3; D ambiguous. This CDR3 comprises 13 residues. V lost 10 bases and J 1 base, leaving 12 bases between the germline ends. Germline CDR1 is SGHAT and CDR2 is FQNNGV. CDR3 DNA: TGTGCCACCAACCTCGCGGGCACAGATACGCAGTATTTT. Protein product: CATNLAGTDTQYF.

This clonotype was seen only a few times. This chain uses TRBV12-3 or TRBV12-4 with TRBJ1-1, with D perhaps matching TRBD1 (5 bases). This CDR3 spans 13 amino acids. V was trimmed by 7 bases and J by 1 base, leaving 10 bases between them. For the CDR3, the DNA is TGTGCCAGCATCCAGACAGCGAACACTGAAGCTTTCTTT. Translation gives CASIQTANTEAFF.

This clonotype was found a few times. The V call is TRBV28, the J call TRBJ2-3; 8 nucleotides match TRBD1. The CDR3 length is 14 residues. Losses at the gene ends were 6 bases for V and 6 bases for J; bases not matched to a gene: 8. Per germline, CDR1 MDHEN and CDR2 SYDVKM. The CDR3 loop is CASRSQGARDTQYF. CDR3 DNA sequence: TGTGCCAGCAGGTCCCAGGGGGCAAGGGATACGCAGTATTTT.

This rearrangement joins TRBV3-1 to TRBJ1-5, with D hard to call. Deletions cut 4 bases from V and 2 bases from J, with 12 bases between. The germline V gene has CDR1 LGHDT and CDR2 YNNKEL (reference sequence). The CDR3 contains 15 residues. CDR3 region: CASSLTASRNQPQHF. The CDR3 coding sequence is TGTGCCAGCAGCCTTACAGCCAGTCGCAATCAGCCCCAGCATTTT.

This clonotype was recorded at least ten times. This chain connects TRBV7-8 to TRBJ1-2; D remains ambiguous. V lost 1 base and J lost 0, with 6 bases in between. CDR3 length: 14 amino acids. Germline V lookup: CDR1 SGHVS, CDR2 FQNEAQ. CDR3 residues: CASSLGSANYGYTF. The CDR3 DNA follows: TGTGCCAGCAGCTTAGGGTCAGCTAACTATGGCTACACCTTC. The whole variable domain, remainder taken from reference TRBV7-8 and TRBJ1-2, is GAGVSQSPRYKVAKRGQDVALRCDPISGHVSLFWYQQALGQGPEFLTYFQNEAQLDKSGLPSDRFFAERPEGSVSTLKIQRTQQEDSAVYLCASSLGSANYGYTFGSGTRLTVV.

The chain has TRBV10-2 and TRBJ1-1; 7 nucleotides line up with TRBD1. The germline CDR1 and CDR2 sequences are WSHSY and SAAADI. CDR3 size: 14 residues. The junction had 4 bases not matched to a gene; V was cut back by 6 bases and J by 0 bases. CDR3 residues: CASRTGQLNTEAFF. As DNA, the CDR3 is TGCGCCAGCAGAACGGGACAGTTGAACACTGAAGCTTTCTTT.

The chain uses TRBV4-1 and TRBJ1-1, with a weak D call TRBD1 (5 bases). V lost 3 bases and J lost 5, with 13 bases in between. CDR3 size: 14 residues. Germline V gene data show CDR1 as MGHRA and CDR2 as YSYEKL. Here the CDR3 reads CASSQIRAGTEAFF. The CDR3 bases are TGCGCCAGCAGCCAGATCAGGGCTGGGACTGAAGCTTTCTTT.

The chain carries TRBV11-2 and TRBJ2-2; TRBD2 matches at 7 bases. The CDR3 length is 15 residues. With V trimmed by 3 bases and J by 3 bases, 4 bases remained unmatched. The germline CDR1 and CDR2 sequences are SGHAT and FQNNGV. CDR3 residues: CASSFGGGYTGELFF. Here the CDR3 DNA reads TGTGCCAGCAGCTTCGGCGGGGGATACACCGGGGAGCTGTTTTTT.

At least ten counts were recorded for this clonotype. The rearrangement joins TRBV7-2 to TRBJ1-2; no firm D call. The CDR3 runs to 13 residues. V was pared by 5 bases and J by 8 bases, with 15 bases between. The V gene's germline CDR1 is SGHTA and CDR2 FQGNSA. The CDR3 DNA reads as TGTGCCAGCAGCCCTGACGCATCATGGGGCTACACCTTC. It is translated as CASSPDASWGYTF.